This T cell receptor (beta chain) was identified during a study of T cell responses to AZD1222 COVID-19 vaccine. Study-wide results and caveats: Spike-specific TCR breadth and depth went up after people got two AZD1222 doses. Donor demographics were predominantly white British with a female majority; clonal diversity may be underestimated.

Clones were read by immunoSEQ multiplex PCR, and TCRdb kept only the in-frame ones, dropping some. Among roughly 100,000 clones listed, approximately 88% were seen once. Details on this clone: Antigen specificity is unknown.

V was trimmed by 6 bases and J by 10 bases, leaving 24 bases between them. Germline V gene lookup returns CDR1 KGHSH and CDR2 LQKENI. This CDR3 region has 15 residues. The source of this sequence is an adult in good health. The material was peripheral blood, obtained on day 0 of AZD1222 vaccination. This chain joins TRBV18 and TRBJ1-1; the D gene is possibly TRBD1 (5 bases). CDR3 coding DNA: TGTGCCAGCTCGACATCCCCCCAGGGCAGTCAAGCAGCTTTCTTT. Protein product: CASSTSPQGSQAAFF. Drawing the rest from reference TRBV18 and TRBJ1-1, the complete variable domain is NAGVMQNPRHLVRRRGQEARLRCSPMKGHSHVYWYRQLPEEGLKFMVYLQKENIIDESGMPKERFSAEFPKEGPSILRIQQVVRGDSAAYFCASSTSPQGSQAAFFGQGTRLTVV.